The 19 T cell receptor beta chains listed next were all sequenced from one sample in a study of blood T cell repertoires in COVID-19. Data came from immunoSEQ multiplex PCR; TCRdb stores just in-frame clones and leaves some out. The sample consists of a few hundred thousand clones, more than 85% of them appearing once. The sequenced material came from peripheral blood. The source of these receptors is a man in his 60s with acute or convalescent COVID-19.

This clone was seen a few times. The chain recombines TRBV19 with TRBJ2-2, with D unclear. This CDR3 is built from 15 residues. CDR1 and CDR2 from the germline V gene are LNHDA and SQIVND (reference sequence). V was shortened by 7 bases and J by 3 bases, with 15 bases between the two germline ends. The CDR3 is CASKVQPGDTGELFF. CDR3 coding DNA: TGTGCCAGTAAAGTTCAGCCAGGCGACACCGGGGAGCTGTTTTTT. Complete variable domain (other parts from reference TRBV19 and TRBJ2-2): DGGITQSPKYLFRKEGQNVTLSCEQNLNHDAMYWYRQDPGQGLRLIYYSQIVNDFQKGDIAEGYSVSREKKESFPLTVTSAQKNPTAFYLCASKVQPGDTGELFFGEGSRLTVL.

The rearrangement links TRBV4-1 to TRBJ1-3, with D possibly matching TRBD1 (5 bases). V gave up 0 bases and J gave up 5 bases, with 14 bases separating them. Germline V gene sequence: CDR1 MGHRA, CDR2 YSYEKL. The CDR3 is 16 residues long. The CDR3 reads CASSQEGGGARNTIYF. The CDR3 nucleotides read TGCGCCAGCAGCCAAGAGGGGGGGGGAGCCCGAAACACCATATATTTT.

The chain employs TRBV28 and TRBJ1-5, with TRBD1 as a possible D gene (6 bases). Germline CDR1 is MDHEN and CDR2 is SYDVKM. The CDR3 covers 12 residues. Trimming took off 10 bases at V and 11 bases at J, with 18 bases between the two ends. CDR3 nucleotide sequence: TGTGCCATCCGGGACACCCCTGGGGCCCAGCATTTT. Translated, it gives CAIRDTPGAQHF.

The V gene is TRBV15, the J gene TRBJ1-5; maybe TRBD1 (5 bases). Per the germline V gene, CDR1 is LNHNV and CDR2 is YYDKDF (reference sequence). The CDR3 contains 16 residues. Deletions cut 3 bases from V and 5 bases from J, with 17 bases between. The CDR3 sequence: CATSRGEARRDQPQHF. The DNA for the CDR3 is TGTGCCACCAGCAGGGGGGAGGCGAGACGGGATCAGCCCCAGCATTTT.

The chain is built from TRBV5-4 and TRBJ2-5, with D possibly matching TRBD2 (7 bases). This CDR3 has 15 amino acids. With 4 bases removed from V and 1 base from J, the gap between germline ends came to 14 bases. Germline values: CDR1 SGHNT, CDR2 YYREEE (reference sequence). CDR3 sequence: CASSQGGGGQETQYF. The CDR3 DNA follows: TGTGCCAGCAGCCAGGGAGGGGGAGGCCAAGAGACCCAGTACTTC.

The gene calls are TRBV19 and TRBJ1-1, with 8 bases identical to TRBD1. The CDR3 totals 14 residues. Unmatched junction bases numbered 4, after V lost 6 bases and J lost 1 base. Looked up from germline, CDR1 is LNHDA and CDR2 is SQIVND (reference sequence). The CDR3 spells CASSNQGANTEAFF. The CDR3 DNA sequence: TGTGCCAGTAGCAACCAGGGGGCGAACACTGAAGCTTTCTTT.

This clone appeared a few times. The J gene is TRBJ2-5, the V gene TRBV5-1; 14 bases match TRBD2. The germline V gene has CDR1 SGHRS and CDR2 YFSETQ. Trimming removed 3 bases from V and 5 bases from J; junction bases left unmatched: 6. There are 16 residues in the CDR3. Here the CDR3 reads CASSSGLAGGRETQYF. CDR3 coding DNA: TGCGCCAGCAGCTCAGGACTAGCGGGGGGACGGGAGACCCAGTACTTC.

The chain uses TRBV6-5 and TRBJ1-6; 7 positions agree with TRBD1. This CDR3 is 15 amino acids long. V shed 8 bases, J shed 10 bases, and the junction held 14 bases outside the gene matches. CDR1 and CDR2 (germline): MNHEY, SVGAGI. The CDR3 region has the DNA TGTGCCAGCCTCCCCGAAGGGGGCACTTTCTCACCCCTCCACTTT. As protein: CASLPEGGTFSPLHF.

This clone was counted a few times. The chain is built from TRBV10-3 and TRBJ2-2, with D possibly being TRBD2 (7 bases). Trimming cost V 4 bases and J 1 base, with 13 bases left between them. The germline V gene encodes CDR1 ENHRY and CDR2 SYGVKD. The CDR3 extends over 16 amino acids. For the CDR3, the DNA is TGTGCCATCAGTGCAATGGGGGGGCGGAACACCGGGGAGCTGTTTTTT. Encoded protein: CAISAMGGRNTGELFF.

The chain combines TRBV15 with TRBJ1-4, with a possible D match to TRBD1 (5 bases). The CDR3 runs to 15 residues. Germline CDR1 LNHNV, CDR2 YYDKDF (reference sequence). V gave up 0 bases and J gave up 8 bases, with 13 bases separating them. The CDR3 is CATSRERGAGEKLFF. Written as DNA, the CDR3 is TGTGCCACCAGCAGAGAAAGGGGCGCAGGGGAAAAACTGTTTTTT.

The rearrangement links TRBV23-1 to TRBJ1-5, with TRBD1 identical over 7 bases. TRBV23-1 is labeled an ORF, and its function is uncertain. The CDR3 is 14 residues long. Trimming at V came to 4 bases and at J to 5 bases, leaving 5 bases not matched to a gene. CDR3 loop: CASSLVGQDQPQHF. The CDR3 DNA is TGCGCCAGCAGTCTCGTTGGACAGGATCAGCCCCAGCATTTT.

The chain has TRBV11-2 and TRBJ2-7; 15 bases map to TRBD2. CDR3 length equals 16 residues. V trimming: 4 bases; J trimming: 6 bases; junction bases outside the gene matches: 7. Germline V gene sequence: CDR1 SGHAT, CDR2 FQNNGV. The CDR3 nucleotides are TGTGCCAGCAGCTCTGGACTAGCGGGGGGGTTTGGCGAGCAGTACTTC. This gives the protein CASSSGLAGGFGEQYF.

The chain uses TRBV15 and TRBJ2-5, with TRBD2 matching 9 bases. The germline V gene has CDR1 LNHNV and CDR2 YYDKDF (reference sequence). The CDR3 contains 16 residues. Unmatched junction bases numbered 7, after V lost 5 bases and J lost 0 bases. The CDR3 region has the DNA TGTGCCACCAGCGGGGGGACTAGCCGGGACCAAGAGACCCAGTACTTC. Translation gives CATSGGTSRDQETQYF.

The V gene is TRBV19, the J gene TRBJ2-5; D call uncertain. The length of the CDR3 is 15 residues. The V gene lost 4 bases and the J gene lost 5 bases, with 17 bases spanning the gap. Germline V gene lookup returns CDR1 LNHDA and CDR2 SQIVND (reference sequence). Here the CDR3 DNA reads TGTGCCAGTAGTACCCGGGTCCGTTTGACGGAGACCCAGTACTTC. The encoded protein is CASSTRVRLTETQYF.

The chain couples TRBV29-1 to TRBJ2-7; no clear D gene. This CDR3 comprises 12 residues. Looked up from germline, CDR1 is SQVTM and CDR2 is ANQGSEA. The V and J ends lost 0 bases and 1 base respectively, with 4 bases between them. CDR3 nucleotide sequence: TGCAGCGTTGAAGATCGGTCCTACGAGCAGTACTTC. Protein: CSVEDRSYEQYF.

The rearrangement links TRBV19 to TRBJ2-7, with a tentative D call TRBD1 (7 bases). In germline, CDR1 is LNHDA, CDR2 SQIVND (reference sequence). There are 17 residues in the CDR3. V was clipped by 3 bases and J by 0 bases, with 18 bases between them. CDR3 sequence reads: CASSIRRDSYNSYEQYF. CDR3 bases: TGTGCCAGTAGTATCCGGAGGGACAGCTATAACTCCTACGAGCAGTACTTC.

This clone has just one count. This chain links TRBV28 with TRBJ1-4; unclear D gene. CDR1 is MDHEN and CDR2 is SYDVKM in the germline V gene. Trimming cost V 10 bases and J 1 base, with 4 bases left between them. CDR3 length: 11 residues. CDR3 DNA sequence: TGTGCCATCGGAACTAATGAAAAACTGTTTTTT. This encodes CAIGTNEKLFF.

This chain links TRBV6-5 with TRBJ2-7; D possibly corresponds to TRBD1 (5 bases). The CDR3 spans 12 residues. The germline CDR1 and CDR2 sequences are MNHEY and SVGAGI. V lost 4 bases and J 4 bases, leaving 8 bases between the germline ends. The CDR3 here is CASSSTVYEQYF. In nucleotides, the CDR3 is TGTGCCAGCAGTTCGACAGTTTACGAGCAGTACTTC.

This clone was found once. The chain has TRBV3-1 (or the pseudogene TRBV3-2) and TRBJ1-2; TRBD1 aligns across 7 bases. The CDR3 length is 15 residues. V gave up 1 base and J gave up 3 bases; unmatched junction bases: 5. CDR1 LGHDT and CDR2 YNNKEL come from the germline V gene (reference sequence). The CDR3 protein is CASSQGAGGYYGYTF. The CDR3 DNA follows: TGTGCCAGCAGCCAAGGGGCAGGGGGTTACTATGGCTACACCTTC.